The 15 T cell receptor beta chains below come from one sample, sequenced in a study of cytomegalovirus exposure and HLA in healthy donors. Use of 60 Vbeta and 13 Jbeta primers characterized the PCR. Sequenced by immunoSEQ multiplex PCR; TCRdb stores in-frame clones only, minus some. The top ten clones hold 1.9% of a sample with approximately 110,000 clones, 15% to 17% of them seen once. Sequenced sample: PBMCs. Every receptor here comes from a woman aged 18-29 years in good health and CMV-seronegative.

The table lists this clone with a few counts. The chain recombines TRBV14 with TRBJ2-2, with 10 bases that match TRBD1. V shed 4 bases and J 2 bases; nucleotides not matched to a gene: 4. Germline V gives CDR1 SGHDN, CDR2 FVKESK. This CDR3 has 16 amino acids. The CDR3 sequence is CASSRQGALNTGELFF. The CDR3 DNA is TGTGCCAGCAGCCGACAGGGGGCCTTAAACACCGGGGAGCTGTTTTTT.

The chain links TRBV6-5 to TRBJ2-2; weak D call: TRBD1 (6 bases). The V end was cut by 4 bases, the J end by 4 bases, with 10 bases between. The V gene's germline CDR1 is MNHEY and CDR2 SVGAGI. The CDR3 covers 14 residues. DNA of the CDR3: TGTGCCAGCAGTTTCCAGGGGCTCACCGGGGAGCTGTTTTTT. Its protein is CASSFQGLTGELFF.

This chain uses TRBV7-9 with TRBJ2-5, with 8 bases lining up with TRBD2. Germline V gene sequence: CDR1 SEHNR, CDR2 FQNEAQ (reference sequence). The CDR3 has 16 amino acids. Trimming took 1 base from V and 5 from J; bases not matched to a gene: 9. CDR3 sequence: CASSLEGGRLAETQYF. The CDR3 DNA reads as TGTGCCAGCAGCTTAGAAGGCGGGAGGCTAGCGGAGACCCAGTACTTC.

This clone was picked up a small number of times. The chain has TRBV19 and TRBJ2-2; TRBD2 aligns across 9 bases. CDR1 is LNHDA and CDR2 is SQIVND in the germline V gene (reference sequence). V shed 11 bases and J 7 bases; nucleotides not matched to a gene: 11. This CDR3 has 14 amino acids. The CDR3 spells CASRGRESGGELFF. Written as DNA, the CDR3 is TGTGCCTCTCGCGGGAGGGAAAGCGGCGGGGAGCTGTTTTTT.

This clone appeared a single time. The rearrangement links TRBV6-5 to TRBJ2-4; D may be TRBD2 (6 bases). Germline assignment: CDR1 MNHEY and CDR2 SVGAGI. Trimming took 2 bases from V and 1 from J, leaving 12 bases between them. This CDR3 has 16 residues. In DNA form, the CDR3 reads TGTGCCAGCAGTTACGGCGGACTAACTGCCAAAAACATTCAGTACTTC. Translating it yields CASSYGGLTAKNIQYF.

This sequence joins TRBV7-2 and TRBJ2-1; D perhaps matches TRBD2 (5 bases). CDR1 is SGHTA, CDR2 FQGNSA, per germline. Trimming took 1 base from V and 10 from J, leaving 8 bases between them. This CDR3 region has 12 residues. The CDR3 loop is CASSLGTGEQFF. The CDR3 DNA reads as TGTGCCAGCAGCTTAGGGACGGGGGAGCAGTTCTTC. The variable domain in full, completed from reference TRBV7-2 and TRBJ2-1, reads GAGVSQSPSNKVTEKGKDVELRCDPISGHTALYWYRQSLGQGLEFLIYFQGNSAPDKSGLPSDRFSAERTGGSVSTLTIQRTQQEDSAVYLCASSLGTGEQFFGPGTRLTVL.

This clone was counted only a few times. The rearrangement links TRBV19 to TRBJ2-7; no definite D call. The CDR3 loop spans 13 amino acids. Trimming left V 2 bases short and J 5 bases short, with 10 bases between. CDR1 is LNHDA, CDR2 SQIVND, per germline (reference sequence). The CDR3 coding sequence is TGTGCCAGTAGTATACCCAACAGAGACGAGCAGTACTTC. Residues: CASSIPNRDEQYF.

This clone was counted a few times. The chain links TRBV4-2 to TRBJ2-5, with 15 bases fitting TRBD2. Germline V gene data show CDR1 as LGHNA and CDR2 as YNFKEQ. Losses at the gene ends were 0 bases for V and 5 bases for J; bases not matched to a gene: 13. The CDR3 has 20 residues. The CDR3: CASSQERTSGGALRPETQYF. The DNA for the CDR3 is TGTGCCAGCAGCCAAGAGCGGACTAGCGGGGGGGCCCTGCGGCCGGAGACCCAGTACTTC.

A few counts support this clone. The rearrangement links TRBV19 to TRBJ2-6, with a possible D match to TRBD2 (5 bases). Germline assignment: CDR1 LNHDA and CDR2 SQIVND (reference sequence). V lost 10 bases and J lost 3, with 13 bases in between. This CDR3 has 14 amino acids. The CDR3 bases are TGTGCCACCTCTTTCGCGGGTGGGGCCAACGTCCTGACTTTC. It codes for CATSFAGGANVLTF.

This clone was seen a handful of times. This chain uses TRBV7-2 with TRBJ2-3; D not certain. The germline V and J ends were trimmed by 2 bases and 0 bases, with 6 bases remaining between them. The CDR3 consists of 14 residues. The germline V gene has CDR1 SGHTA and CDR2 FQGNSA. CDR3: CASSLISSTDTQYF. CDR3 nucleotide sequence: TGTGCCAGCAGCTTAATCTCCAGCACAGATACGCAGTATTTT. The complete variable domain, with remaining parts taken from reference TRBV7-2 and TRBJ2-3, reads GAGVSQSPSNKVTEKGKDVELRCDPISGHTALYWYRQSLGQGLEFLIYFQGNSAPDKSGLPSDRFSAERTGGSVSTLTIQRTQQEDSAVYLCASSLISSTDTQYFGPGTRLTVL.

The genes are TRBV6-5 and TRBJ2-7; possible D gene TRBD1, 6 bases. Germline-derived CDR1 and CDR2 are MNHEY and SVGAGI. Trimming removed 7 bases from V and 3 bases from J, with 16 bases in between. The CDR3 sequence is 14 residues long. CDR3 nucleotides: TGTGCCAGCACCCCCCCAGGGGCCCGCTACGAGCAGTACTTC. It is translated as CASTPPGARYEQYF.

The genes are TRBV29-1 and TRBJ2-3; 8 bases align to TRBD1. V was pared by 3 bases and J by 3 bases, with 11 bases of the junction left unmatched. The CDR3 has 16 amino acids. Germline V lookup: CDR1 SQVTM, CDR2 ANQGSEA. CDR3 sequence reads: CSVDTGQGGVTDTQYF. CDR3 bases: TGCAGCGTTGACACCGGACAGGGTGGTGTAACAGATACGCAGTATTTT.

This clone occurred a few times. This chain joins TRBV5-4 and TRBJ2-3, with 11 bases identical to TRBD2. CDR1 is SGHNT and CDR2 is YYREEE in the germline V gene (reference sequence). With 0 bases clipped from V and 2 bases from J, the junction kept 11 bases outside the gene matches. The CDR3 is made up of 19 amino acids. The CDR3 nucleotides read TGTGCCAGCAGCTTGGTATCTAGCGGGGGGACTGTAATCACAGATACGCAGTATTTT. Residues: CASSLVSSGGTVITDTQYF.

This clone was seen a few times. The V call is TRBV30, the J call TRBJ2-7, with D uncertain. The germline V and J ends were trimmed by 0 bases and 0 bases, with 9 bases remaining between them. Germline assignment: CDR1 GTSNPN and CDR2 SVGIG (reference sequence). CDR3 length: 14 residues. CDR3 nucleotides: TGTGCCTGGAGTGTACACCGGAGCTCCTACGAGCAGTACTTC. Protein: CAWSVHRSSYEQYF.

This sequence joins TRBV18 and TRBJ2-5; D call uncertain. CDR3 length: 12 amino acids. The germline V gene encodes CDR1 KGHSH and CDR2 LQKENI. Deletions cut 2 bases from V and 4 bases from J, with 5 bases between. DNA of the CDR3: TGTGCCAGCTCACCAGTTAGAGAGACCCAGTACTTC. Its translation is CASSPVRETQYF.